The TCR beta chain described here comes from a study of blood T cell repertoires in COVID-19. Produced via immunoSEQ multiplex PCR; TCRdb's table is partial and in-frame only. This table has more than 250,000 clones, 70% to 90% appearing once. A few counts support this clone. Germline values: CDR1 SEHNR, CDR2 FQNEAQ (reference sequence). This CDR3 is built from 13 residues. The ends were cut back, 5 bases at V and 3 bases at J, with 11 bases in the middle. V and J are TRBV7-9 and TRBJ2-7; D call uncertain. Material: peripheral blood. The TCR originated in a man in his forties or fifties with active or convalescent COVID-19. DNA for the CDR3: TGTGCCAGCAGCCCTCCCCCTAACTACGAGCAGTACTTC. Translated: CASSPPPNYEQYF.